This passage covers 11 T cell receptor beta chains from one sample sequenced in a study of blood T cell repertoires in COVID-19. Only in-frame clones appear in the TCRdb table, and some are missing; sequencing was by immunoSEQ multiplex PCR. The sample holds 220,000 or so clones, around 91% seen once. Sequenced input: PBMCs or T cells enriched from blood (not recorded which). The origin of the receptors is a woman under 30 in a cohort exposed to, infected with or recovered from COVID-19 (not recorded which).

The chain has TRBV27 and TRBJ2-2; 7 bases match TRBD1. The germline CDR1 and CDR2 sequences are MNHEY and SMNVEV (reference sequence). V dropped 5 bases and J dropped 5; count of bases not matched to a gene: 5. The CDR3 extends over 14 amino acids. The CDR3 coding sequence is TGTGCCAGCAGTAGACAGGGTACGACCGGGGAGCTGTTTTTT. It encodes CASSRQGTTGELFF.

V is TRBV14 and J is TRBJ2-1, with 7 bases fitting TRBD1. The length of the CDR3 is 17 residues. V lost 0 bases to trimming and J lost 4 bases; unmatched junction nucleotides: 9. Germline-derived CDR1 and CDR2 are SGHDN and FVKESK. In DNA, the CDR3 is TGTGCCAGCAGCCAAGATATAGGGGGCGGGTTTTACAATGAGCAGTTCTTC. This gives the protein CASSQDIGGGFYNEQFF.

This clone was observed a single time. The chain is built from TRBV5-6 and TRBJ1-4; D call uncertain. The CDR3 length is 14 residues. Germline CDR1 is SGHDT and CDR2 is YYEEEE. V was shortened by 4 bases and J by 8 bases, with 15 bases between the two germline ends. This CDR3 reads CASSIDWTGEKLFF. Written as DNA, the CDR3 is TGTGCCAGCAGCATCGACTGGACGGGAGAAAAACTGTTTTTT.

The chain employs TRBV3-1 (or the pseudogene TRBV3-2) and TRBJ1-2, with D possibly matching TRBD1 (6 bases). This CDR3 region has 13 residues. Trimming shortened V by 3 bases and J by 6 bases, and 11 bases separated the two germline ends. The V gene's germline CDR1 is LGHDT and CDR2 YNNKEL (reference sequence). CDR3 amino acids: CASSHGGGHGYTF. The CDR3 DNA reads TGTGCCAGCAGCCACGGGGGGGGCCATGGCTACACCTTC.

The chain joins TRBV5-5 to TRBJ2-5; D may be TRBD1 (6 bases). The CDR3 has 14 residues. Germline V gene lookup returns CDR1 SGHKS and CDR2 YYEKEE (reference sequence). The germline V and J ends were trimmed by 4 bases and 5 bases, with 15 bases remaining between them. The CDR3 DNA reads as TGTGCCAGCAGCCGCCGTGGGGGCGCGGAGACCCAGTACTTC. Its protein is CASSRRGGAETQYF.

The chain carries TRBV6-5 and TRBJ2-1, with 9 bases that match TRBD2. With 8 bases clipped from V and 10 bases from J, the junction kept 9 bases outside the gene matches. The germline V gene encodes CDR1 MNHEY and CDR2 SVGAGI. The CDR3 has 13 residues. As DNA, the CDR3 is TGTGCCAGCTTCCCTAGCGGGGCGAAGGAGCAGTTCTTC. Its translation is CASFPSGAKEQFF.

The chain uses TRBV6-5 and TRBJ1-2; 7 bases are a match to TRBD1. V lost 6 bases and J lost 4; bases outside the gene matches: 11. This CDR3 is 15 amino acids long. Germline V lookup: CDR1 MNHEY, CDR2 SVGAGI. CDR3 coding DNA: TGTGCCAGCAGCACCGGGACAGCTATTTCCTATGGCTACACCTTC. Its translation: CASSTGTAISYGYTF.

The chain couples TRBV6-5 to TRBJ1-5, with D maybe TRBD1 (6 bases). V was pared by 0 bases and J by 5 bases, with 14 bases between. CDR3 size: 16 residues. From germline, CDR1 is MNHEY and CDR2 SVGAGI. The CDR3 region is CASSYSSTGGDQPQHF. The DNA of the CDR3 is TGTGCCAGCAGTTACTCGAGTACGGGGGGCGATCAGCCCCAGCATTTT.

The rearrangement links TRBV10-3 to TRBJ2-7; 7 bases align to TRBD1. The CDR3 contains 13 residues. Germline CDR1 and CDR2: ENHRY and SYGVKD. V trimming: 10 bases; J trimming: 2 bases; junction bases outside the gene matches: 8. CDR3 amino acids: CATHRDSTYEQYF. For the CDR3, the DNA is TGTGCCACTCACCGGGACAGTACCTACGAGCAGTACTTC.

The rearrangement joins TRBV5-1 to TRBJ1-2, with D possibly matching TRBD1 (6 bases). The CDR3 contains 15 residues. Trimming stripped 0 bases from V and 2 bases from J, with 11 bases between. CDR1 and CDR2 from the germline V gene are SGHRS and YFSETQ. CDR3 protein: CASSLAAGANYGYTF. The CDR3, as DNA: TGCGCCAGCAGCTTGGCCGCAGGGGCCAACTATGGCTACACCTTC.

V and J are TRBV5-1 and TRBJ2-1; the match to TRBD2 covers 8 bases. The length of the CDR3 is 12 residues. V gave up 5 bases and J gave up 9 bases; unmatched junction bases: 4. Germline V gene sequence: CDR1 SGHRS, CDR2 YFSETQ. This CDR3 is CASSRRGGEQFF. CDR3 coding DNA: TGCGCCAGCAGTCGTCGGGGGGGTGAGCAGTTCTTC.